The sequence of this T cell receptor (beta chain) was determined in a study of T cell responses to AZD1222 COVID-19 vaccine. General observations from the study: Rises in breadth and depth of Spike-specific TCRs came after two AZD1222 doses. After the peak T cell response, and only then, were repertoires sampled. There were mostly white British donors and more females than males, and clonal diversity was possibly underestimated. At study baseline, merely more than 5 AZD1222 recipients were seropositive.

The method was immunoSEQ multiplex PCR; TCRdb's version includes in-frame clones alone and lacks a portion of them. The sample holds 170,000 or so clones, around nine tenths seen once. About this clone: The target antigen is unknown.

The CDR3 covers 16 residues. CDR1 and CDR2 from the germline V gene are SEHNR and FQNEAQ (reference sequence). Deletions cut 4 bases from V and 3 bases from J, with 16 bases between. The chain has TRBV7-9 and TRBJ2-1; possibly TRBD1 for D (6 bases). This sequence originates from an adult in good health. The source was peripheral blood, collected on day 0 of AZD1222 vaccination. CDR3 in DNA: TGTGCCAGCAGCTCTTCCGACAGGACAAACTACAATGAGCAGTTCTTC. Protein sequence: CASSSSDRTNYNEQFF.